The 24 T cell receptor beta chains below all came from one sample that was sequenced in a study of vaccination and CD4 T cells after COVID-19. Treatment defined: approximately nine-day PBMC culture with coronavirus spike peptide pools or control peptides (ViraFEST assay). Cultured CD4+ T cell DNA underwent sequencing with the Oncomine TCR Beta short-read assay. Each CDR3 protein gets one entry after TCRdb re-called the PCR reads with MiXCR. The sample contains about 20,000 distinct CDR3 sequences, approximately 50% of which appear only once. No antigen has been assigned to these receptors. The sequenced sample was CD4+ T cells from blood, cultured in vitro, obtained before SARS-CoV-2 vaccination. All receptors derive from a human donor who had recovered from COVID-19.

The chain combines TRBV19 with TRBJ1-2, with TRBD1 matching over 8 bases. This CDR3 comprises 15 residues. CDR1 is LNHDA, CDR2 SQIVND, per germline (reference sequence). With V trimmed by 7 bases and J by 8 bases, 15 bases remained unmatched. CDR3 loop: CASTDRQGRIPGYTF. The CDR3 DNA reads TGTGCCAGTACCGACAGACAGGGGCGCATCCCCGGCTACACCTTC.

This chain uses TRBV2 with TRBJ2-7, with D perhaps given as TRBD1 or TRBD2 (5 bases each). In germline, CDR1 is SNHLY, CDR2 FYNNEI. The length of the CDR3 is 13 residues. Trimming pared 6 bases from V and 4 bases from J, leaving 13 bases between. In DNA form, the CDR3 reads TGTGCCAGCAGAAGGGACGATATGTACGAGCAGTACTTC. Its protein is CASRRDDMYEQYF.

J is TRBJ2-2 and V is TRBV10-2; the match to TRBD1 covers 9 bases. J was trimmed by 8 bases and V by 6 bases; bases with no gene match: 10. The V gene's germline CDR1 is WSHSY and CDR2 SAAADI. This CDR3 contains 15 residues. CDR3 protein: CASRPGQGTSGELFF. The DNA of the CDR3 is TGCGCCAGCAGACCTGGACAGGGGACGTCTGGGGAGCTGTTTTTT.

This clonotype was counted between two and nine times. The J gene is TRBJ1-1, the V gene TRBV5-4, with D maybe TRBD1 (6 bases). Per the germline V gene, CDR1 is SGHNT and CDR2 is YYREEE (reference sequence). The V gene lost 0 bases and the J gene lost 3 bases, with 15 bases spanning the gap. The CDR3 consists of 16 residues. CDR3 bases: TGTGCCAGCAGCTTGGTGCGTCGCGCAGGGGACACTGAAGCTTTCTTT. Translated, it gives CASSLVRRAGDTEAFF.

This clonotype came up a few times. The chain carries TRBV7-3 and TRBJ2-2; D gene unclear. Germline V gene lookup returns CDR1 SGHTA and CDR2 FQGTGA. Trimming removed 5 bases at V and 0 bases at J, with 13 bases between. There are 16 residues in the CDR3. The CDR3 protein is CASSRRTAANTGELFF. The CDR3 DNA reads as TGTGCCAGCAGCCGACGGACGGCAGCGAACACCGGGGAGCTGTTTTTT.

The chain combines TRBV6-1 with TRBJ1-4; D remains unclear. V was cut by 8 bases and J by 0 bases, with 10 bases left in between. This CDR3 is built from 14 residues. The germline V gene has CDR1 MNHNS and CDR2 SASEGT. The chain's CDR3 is CASRSPATNEKLFF. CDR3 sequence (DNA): TGTGCCAGCCGAAGTCCGGCAACTAATGAAAAACTGTTTTTT.

CDR3 in amino acids: CASSFSPSGADTQYF. CDR3 bases: TGTGCCAGCAGTTTTTCACCTAGCGGGGCAGATACGCAGTATTTT. The V gene is TRBV27, the J gene TRBJ2-3; 9 bases line up with TRBD2. The CDR3 extends over 15 amino acids. V gave up 3 bases and J gave up 4 bases; unmatched junction bases: 5. Per the germline V gene, CDR1 is MNHEY and CDR2 is SMNVEV (reference sequence).

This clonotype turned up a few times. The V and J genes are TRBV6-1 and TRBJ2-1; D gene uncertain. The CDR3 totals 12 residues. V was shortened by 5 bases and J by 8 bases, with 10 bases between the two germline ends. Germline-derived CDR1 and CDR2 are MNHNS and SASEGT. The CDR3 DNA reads TGTGCCAGCAGTCCACGGGTGGATGAGCAGTTCTTC. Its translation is CASSPRVDEQFF.

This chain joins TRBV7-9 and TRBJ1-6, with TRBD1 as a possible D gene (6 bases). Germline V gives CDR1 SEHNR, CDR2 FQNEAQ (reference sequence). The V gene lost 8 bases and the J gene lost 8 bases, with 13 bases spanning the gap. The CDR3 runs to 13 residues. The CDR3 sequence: CASGVQGDSPLHF. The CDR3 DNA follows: TGTGCCAGCGGTGTACAGGGTGATTCACCCCTCCACTTT. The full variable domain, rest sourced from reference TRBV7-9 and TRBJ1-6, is DTGVSQNPRHKITKRGQNVTFRCDPISEHNRLYWYRQTLGQGPEFLTYFQNEAQLEKSRLLSDRFSAERPKGSFSTLEIQRTEQGDSAMYLCASGVQGDSPLHFGNGTRLTVT.

CDR3: CASSPLTGRDGEQYF. Written as DNA, the CDR3 is TGTGCCAGCAGCCCCCTTACCGGGAGGGACGGCGAGCAGTACTTC. V gene TRBV7-8 combines with J gene TRBJ2-7, with TRBD2 matching 8 bases. Germline-derived CDR1 and CDR2 are SGHVS and FQNEAQ. The CDR3 totals 15 residues. The ends lost 5 bases at V and 6 bases at J; junction bases unmatched: 12. The full variable domain, in which reference TRBV7-8 and TRBJ2-7 provide the parts outside the CDR3, is GAGVSQSPRYKVAKRGQDVALRCDPISGHVSLFWYQQALGQGPEFLTYFQNEAQLDKSGLPSDRFFAERPEGSVSTLKIQRTQQEDSAVYLCASSPLTGRDGEQYFGPGTRLTVT.

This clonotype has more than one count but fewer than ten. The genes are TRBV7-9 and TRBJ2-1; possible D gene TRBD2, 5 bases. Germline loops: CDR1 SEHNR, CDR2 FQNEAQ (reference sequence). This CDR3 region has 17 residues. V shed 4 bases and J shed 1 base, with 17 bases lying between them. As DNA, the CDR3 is TGTGCCAGCAGCTCTCATAGGAGGCGAGATTCCTACAATGAGCAGTTCTTC. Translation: CASSSHRRRDSYNEQFF.

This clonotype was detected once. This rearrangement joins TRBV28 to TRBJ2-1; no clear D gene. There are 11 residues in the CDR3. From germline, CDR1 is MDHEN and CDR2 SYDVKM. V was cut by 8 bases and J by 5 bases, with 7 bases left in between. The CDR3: CASFNHNEQFF. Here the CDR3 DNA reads TGTGCCAGCTTTAATCACAATGAGCAGTTCTTC. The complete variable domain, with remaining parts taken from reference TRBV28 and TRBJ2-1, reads DVKVTQSSRYLVKRTGEKVFLECVQDMDHENMFWYRQDPGLGLRLIYFSYDVKMKEKGDIPEGYSVSREKKERFSLILESASTNQTSMYLCASFNHNEQFFGPGTRLTVL.

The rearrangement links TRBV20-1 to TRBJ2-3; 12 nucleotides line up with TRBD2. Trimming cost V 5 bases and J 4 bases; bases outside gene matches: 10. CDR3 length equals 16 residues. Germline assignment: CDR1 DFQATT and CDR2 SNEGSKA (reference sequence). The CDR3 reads CSALRQLAGGADTQYF. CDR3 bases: TGCAGTGCTTTGCGCCAACTAGCGGGAGGAGCAGATACGCAGTATTTT.

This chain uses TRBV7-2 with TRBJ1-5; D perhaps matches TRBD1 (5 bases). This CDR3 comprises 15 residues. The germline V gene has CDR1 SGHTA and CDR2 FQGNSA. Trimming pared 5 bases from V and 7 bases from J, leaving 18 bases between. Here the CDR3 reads CASSRTPGVGQPQHF. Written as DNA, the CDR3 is TGTGCCAGCAGCCGAACACCGGGGGTGGGACAGCCCCAGCATTTT.

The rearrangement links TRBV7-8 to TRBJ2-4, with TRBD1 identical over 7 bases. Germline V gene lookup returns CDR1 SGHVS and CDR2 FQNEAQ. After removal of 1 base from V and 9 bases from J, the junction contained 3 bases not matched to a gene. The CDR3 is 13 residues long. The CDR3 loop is CASSLDRGAIQYF. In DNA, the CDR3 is TGTGCCAGCAGCTTAGACAGGGGCGCCATTCAGTACTTC.

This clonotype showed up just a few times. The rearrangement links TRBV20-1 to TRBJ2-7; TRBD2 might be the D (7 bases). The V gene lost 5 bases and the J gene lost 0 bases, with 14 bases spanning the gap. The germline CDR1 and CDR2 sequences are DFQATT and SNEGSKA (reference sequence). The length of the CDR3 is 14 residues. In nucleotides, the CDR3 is TGCAGTGCTCCGAGGGGGGGATCCTCCTACGAGCAGTACTTC. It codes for CSAPRGGSSYEQYF.

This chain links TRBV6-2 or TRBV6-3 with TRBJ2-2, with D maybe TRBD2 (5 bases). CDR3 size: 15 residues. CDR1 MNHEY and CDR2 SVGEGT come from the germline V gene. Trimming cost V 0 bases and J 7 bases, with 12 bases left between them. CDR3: CASSYSPEGSGELFF. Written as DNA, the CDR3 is TGTGCCAGCAGTTACTCCCCCGAGGGTAGCGGGGAGCTGTTTTTT.

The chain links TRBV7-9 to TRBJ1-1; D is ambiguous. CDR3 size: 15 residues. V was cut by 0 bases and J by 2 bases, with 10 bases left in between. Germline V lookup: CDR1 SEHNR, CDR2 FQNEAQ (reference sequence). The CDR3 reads CASSLAGSRNTEAFF. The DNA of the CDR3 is TGTGCCAGCAGCTTAGCCGGCAGCCGTAACACTGAAGCTTTCTTT.

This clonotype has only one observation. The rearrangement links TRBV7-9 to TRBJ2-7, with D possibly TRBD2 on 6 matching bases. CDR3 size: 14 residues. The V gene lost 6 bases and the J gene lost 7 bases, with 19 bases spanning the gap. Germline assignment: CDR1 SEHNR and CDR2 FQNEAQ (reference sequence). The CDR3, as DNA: TGTGCCAGCAGTCCGCGCCGGGACTCAAGGGAGCAGTACTTC. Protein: CASSPRRDSREQYF.

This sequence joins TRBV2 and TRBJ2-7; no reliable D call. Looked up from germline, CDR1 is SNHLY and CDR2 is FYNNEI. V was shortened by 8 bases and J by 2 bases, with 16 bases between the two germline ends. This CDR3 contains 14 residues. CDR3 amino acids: CASAQVGLTYEQYF. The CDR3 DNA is TGTGCCAGCGCCCAGGTGGGCCTAACCTACGAGCAGTACTTC.

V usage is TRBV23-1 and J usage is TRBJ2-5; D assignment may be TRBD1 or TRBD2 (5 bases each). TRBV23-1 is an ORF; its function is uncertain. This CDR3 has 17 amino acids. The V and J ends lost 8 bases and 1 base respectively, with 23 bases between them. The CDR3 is CASPQGPTWAFQETQYF. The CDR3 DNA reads TGCGCCAGCCCGCAGGGACCTACGTGGGCATTCCAAGAGACCCAGTACTTC.

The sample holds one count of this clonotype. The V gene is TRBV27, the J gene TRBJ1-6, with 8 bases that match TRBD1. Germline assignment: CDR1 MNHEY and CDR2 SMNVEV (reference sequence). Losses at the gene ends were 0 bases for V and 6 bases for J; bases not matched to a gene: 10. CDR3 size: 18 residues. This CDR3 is CASSLSFIRQGSNSPLHF. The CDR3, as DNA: TGTGCCAGCAGTTTATCCTTTATCCGACAGGGGAGTAATTCACCCCTCCACTTT.

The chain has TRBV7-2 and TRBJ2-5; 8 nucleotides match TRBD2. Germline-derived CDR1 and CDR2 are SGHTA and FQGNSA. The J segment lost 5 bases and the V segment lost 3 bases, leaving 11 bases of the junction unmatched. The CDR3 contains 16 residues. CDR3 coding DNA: TGTGCCAGCAGCTTCACCTTCGGGAGGGCCCGGGAGACCCAGTACTTC. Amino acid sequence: CASSFTFGRARETQYF.

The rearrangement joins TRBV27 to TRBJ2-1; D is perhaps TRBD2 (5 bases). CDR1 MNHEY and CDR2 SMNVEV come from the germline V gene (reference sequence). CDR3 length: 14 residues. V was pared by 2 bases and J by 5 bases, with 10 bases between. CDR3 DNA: TGTGCCAGCAGTTTAGTTGGGAGTCACAATGAGCAGTTCTTC. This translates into CASSLVGSHNEQFF.